The 19 T cell receptor beta chains below all came from one sample that was sequenced in a study of blood T cells in healthy people across ages (dated by TCRdb to between 2014 and 2016). The library was made by 5' RACE. Data came from an Illumina HiSeq 2500. A second PCR of roughly 7 to 12 cycles was performed with a sample-barcoded 5' primer and a J-beta primer mix. Using fastp at Q25 and MiXCR, TCRdb reprocessed the public reads and kept productive beta chains. Rows with a matching CDR3 protein are joined into one entry that keeps the most common DNA and genes. This sample is represented by about 760,000 distinct CDR3 sequences; just over 55% of them were singletons. The top ten clones comprise about a quarter of the sample. The specimen sequenced was blood. The receptors originated from a man in his forties or fifties in good health.

The chain carries TRBV2 and TRBJ2-5, with 8 bases identical to TRBD2. The CDR3 extends over 13 amino acids. J lost 4 bases, V lost 7 bases, and 5 bases had no gene match. CDR1 SNHLY and CDR2 FYNNEI come from the germline V gene. The DNA for the CDR3 is TGTGCCAGCAACGGGGGGGCCCCAGAGACCCAGTACTTC. Translation: CASNGGAPETQYF.

In DNA, the CDR3 is TGTGCCAGCAGTCGCCGGCAGGAGTCGAACACTGAAGCTTTCTTT. It yields the protein CASSRRQESNTEAFF. The V call is TRBV6-2 or TRBV6-3, the J call TRBJ1-1, with D unresolved. Trimming removed 5 bases at V and 1 base at J, with 14 bases between. The CDR3 extends over 15 amino acids. Germline CDR1 reads MNHEY; CDR2 reads SVGEGT.

A single count supports this clonotype. The gene calls are TRBV28 and TRBJ2-1; a possible D gene is TRBD2 (6 bases). Trimming took off 6 bases at V and 9 bases at J, with 21 bases between the two ends. Germline loops: CDR1 MDHEN, CDR2 SYDVKM. CDR3 length equals 15 residues. The CDR3 protein is CASSRPGLTLTEQFF. The CDR3 DNA follows: TGTGCCAGCAGCCGGCCGGGACTGACACTTACTGAGCAGTTCTTC. Supplemented by reference TRBV28 and TRBJ2-1, the full variable domain reads DVKVTQSSRYLVKRTGEKVFLECVQDMDHENMFWYRQDPGLGLRLIYFSYDVKMKEKGDIPEGYSVSREKKERFSLILESASTNQTSMYLCASSRPGLTLTEQFFGPGTRLTVL.

This sequence joins TRBV27 and TRBJ2-5, with TRBD1 identical over 10 bases. The CDR3 contains 18 residues. Trimming took 2 bases from V and 4 from J; bases not matched to a gene: 13. CDR1 is MNHEY, CDR2 SMNVEV, per germline (reference sequence). In DNA, the CDR3 is TGTGCCAGCAGTTTAGCCGTGACAGGGGGCCCGCTGGGAGAGACCCAGTACTTC. This sequence encodes CASSLAVTGGPLGETQYF.

The sample holds a few counts of this clonotype. The V gene is TRBV28, the J gene TRBJ2-7; maybe TRBD1 (6 bases). Trimming pared 8 bases from V and 1 base from J, leaving 12 bases between. Germline V lookup: CDR1 MDHEN, CDR2 SYDVKM. The CDR3 loop spans 13 amino acids. CDR3 nucleotide sequence: TGTGCCAGCCATGACAGGACATCCTACGAGCAGTACTTC. It specifies CASHDRTSYEQYF.

The V gene is TRBV7-2, the J gene TRBJ2-3; 8 bases match TRBD2. The V gene's germline CDR1 is SGHTA and CDR2 FQGNSA. The ends lost 4 bases at V and 5 bases at J; junction bases unmatched: 8. This CDR3 spans 15 amino acids. The CDR3 DNA is TGTGCCAGCAGCTATAGCGGGGCCACGGGAGATACGCAGTATTTT. Protein product: CASSYSGATGDTQYF.

The chain links TRBV4-3 to TRBJ2-1; 10 positions agree with TRBD2. This CDR3 is 16 amino acids long. Germline CDR1 LGHNA, CDR2 YSLEER. Germline trimming cut 0 bases from V and 10 bases from J; bases unmatched to any gene: 9. The CDR3 sequence: CASSQDGSGRAREQFF. CDR3 coding DNA: TGCGCCAGCAGCCAAGATGGGAGCGGGAGGGCTCGAGAGCAGTTCTTC.

This clonotype was detected a few times. The chain is built from TRBV7-9 and TRBJ2-7; perhaps TRBD1 as D (6 bases). V was clipped by 5 bases and J by 4 bases, with 15 bases between them. Germline V gene sequence: CDR1 SEHNR, CDR2 FQNEAQ (reference sequence). The CDR3 has 14 amino acids. CDR3 DNA: TGTGCCAGCAGCCCGCCGACAGGTTCGTACGAGCAGTACTTC. Amino acid sequence: CASSPPTGSYEQYF.

This clonotype has just a few counts. The chain joins TRBV7-9 to TRBJ1-1; D uncertain. The CDR3 is made up of 14 amino acids. The germline V and J ends were trimmed by 4 bases and 1 base, with 10 bases remaining between them. From germline, CDR1 is SEHNR and CDR2 FQNEAQ (reference sequence). The CDR3 DNA follows: TGTGCCAGCAGCTCCTTAAATGAGAACACTGAAGCTTTCTTT. Translating it yields CASSSLNENTEAFF.

This clonotype has only a few counts. J is TRBJ2-6 and V is TRBV11-2; possibly TRBD1 or TRBD2 for D (5 bases each). V was pared by 1 base and J by 1 base, with 11 bases between. Germline CDR1 is SGHAT and CDR2 is FQNNGV. This CDR3 is built from 17 residues. The CDR3 reads CASSLVSGGSGANVLTF. In nucleotides, the CDR3 is TGTGCCAGCAGCTTAGTCTCTGGGGGTTCTGGGGCCAACGTCCTGACTTTC.

This clonotype came up a few times. The chain has TRBV4-2 and TRBJ1-5, with D hard to call. There are 15 residues in the CDR3. Per the germline V gene, CDR1 is LGHNA and CDR2 is YNFKEQ. V lost 3 bases and J lost 5, with 14 bases in between. DNA for the CDR3: TGTGCCAGCAGCCACGGCACTTCAGATGATCAGCCCCAGCATTTT. Translation gives CASSHGTSDDQPQHF.

This clonotype was seen a handful of times. This sequence joins TRBV7-9 and TRBJ1-2; a possible D gene is TRBD1 (5 bases). Germline V lookup: CDR1 SEHNR, CDR2 FQNEAQ (reference sequence). This CDR3 has 12 residues. Trimming stripped 3 bases from V and 6 bases from J, with 8 bases between. The chain's CDR3 is CASSFWGDGYTF. The CDR3 DNA follows: TGTGCCAGCAGCTTTTGGGGGGATGGCTACACCTTC.

The genes are TRBV15 and TRBJ1-5, with no clear D. The CDR3 runs 13 residues. V lost 0 bases, J lost 3 bases, and 3 bases lay in between. Germline assignment: CDR1 LNHNV and CDR2 YYDKDF (reference sequence). In DNA, the CDR3 is TGTGCCACCAGCAGAGATCACAATCAGCCCCAGCATTTT. Amino acid sequence: CATSRDHNQPQHF.

The J gene is TRBJ2-4, the V gene TRBV10-3, with a weak D call TRBD1 (5 bases). The J call could be wrong; TRBJ2-7 is a better fit for the DNA end. This CDR3 is 13 amino acids long. Germline assignment: CDR1 ENHRY and CDR2 SYGVKD. CDR3 protein: CAISPLIRGEQYF. The CDR3, as DNA: TGTGCCATCAGTCCACTCATTAGGGGCGAGCAGTACTTC.

This clonotype was counted many times. The V and J genes are TRBV7-9 and TRBJ2-7, with D hard to call. Trimming took 5 bases from V and 4 from J, leaving 6 bases between them. Germline CDR1 and CDR2: SEHNR and FQNEAQ (reference sequence). The CDR3 length is 11 residues. CDR3 in amino acids: CASSRSYEQYF. In DNA form, the CDR3 reads TGTGCCAGCAGCCGATCTTACGAGCAGTACTTC.

This CDR3 reads CASSLRKQGLDEQFF. CDR3 sequence (DNA): TGTGCCAGCAGTCTCCGAAAACAGGGTTTGGATGAGCAGTTCTTC. This chain connects TRBV7-9 to TRBJ2-1; maybe TRBD1 (6 bases). Germline V CDR1 and CDR2: SEHNR, FQNEAQ (reference sequence). CDR3 size: 15 residues. Deletions cut 6 bases from V and 8 bases from J, with 20 bases between.

The rearrangement uses TRBV11-2 and TRBJ2-1, with D perhaps matching TRBD2 (5 bases). From germline, CDR1 is SGHAT and CDR2 FQNNGV. The V and J ends lost 1 base and 4 bases respectively, with 11 bases between them. The CDR3 spans 15 residues. CDR3 in DNA: TGTGCCAGCAGCTTAGGGAGCGGAGTATACAATGAGCAGTTCTTC. Amino acid sequence: CASSLGSGVYNEQFF.

The CDR3 DNA follows: TGCGCCAGCAGCTTGGGGGACGCCCAAGAGACCCAGTACTTC. This sequence encodes CASSLGDAQETQYF. V is TRBV5-1 and J is TRBJ2-5, with D possibly being TRBD1 or TRBD2 (5 bases each). Between the trimmed V and J ends, which lost 0 bases and 1 base, there was a span of 7 bases. The germline V gene encodes CDR1 SGHRS and CDR2 YFSETQ. The CDR3 is 14 amino acids.

The V gene is TRBV10-3, the J gene TRBJ1-2, with 10 nucleotides matching TRBD1. Per germline, CDR1 ENHRY and CDR2 SYGVKD. The V and J ends lost 7 bases and 7 bases, in that order; junction bases with no gene match: 9. This CDR3 is 14 amino acids long. The CDR3 DNA sequence: TGTGCCATCAATACCGGGACAGGGGTAGGTGGCTACACCTTC. Its protein is CAINTGTGVGGYTF.